One sample yielded the 5 T cell receptor beta chains listed below, sequenced in a study of human T cells and chemical hapten exposure. Sample time point: patch test 3, about 24 weeks after DPC sensitization. Stated treatment: therapeutic diphenylcyclopropenone sensitization with weekly scalp DPC. MiXCR, applied by TCRdb to the RACE reads, yields one record per CDR3 protein. The table lists fewer than 200,000 distinct CDR3 sequences, 25% to 35% of them singletons. The material was whole blood, obtained in connection with sensitization to the hapten diphenylcyclopropenone (DPC). The receptors come from a young woman with alopecia areata. Some clones in this sample may be carry-over from other donors' samples.

Only a few counts were recorded for this clonotype. The gene calls are TRBV6-2 or TRBV6-3 and TRBJ2-2, with 7 bases fitting TRBD1. The trim removed 6 bases at V and 7 bases at J, leaving 8 bases unmatched. Germline-derived CDR1 and CDR2 are MNHEY and SVGEGT. This CDR3 is 14 amino acids long. The CDR3 reads CASRTGTDFGELFF. The CDR3 nucleotides are TGTGCCAGCAGGACCGGGACAGACTTCGGGGAGCTGTTTTTT.

Worth noting for this clonotype: This may be a read error: a much more frequent sequence differs by one nucleotide. Because it lacks the conserved phenylalanine or tryptophan at the end, this CDR3 is likely a read error. The chain couples TRBV27 to TRBJ1-2, with D perhaps matching TRBD1 (5 bases). Trimming left V 6 bases short and J 0 bases short, with 14 bases between. Per the germline V gene, CDR1 is MNHEY and CDR2 is SMNVEV (reference sequence). The CDR3 is made up of 15 amino acids. The CDR3 bases are TGTGCCAGCAGGGGGACGGGGTTCGCTAACTATGGCTACACCTCC. Its translation: CASRGTGFANYGYTS.

The CDR3 DNA follows: TGTGCCAGCAGCGTAGCAGCGGGAGGCATAACCTACGAGCAGTACTTC. As protein: CASSVAAGGITYEQYF. V usage is TRBV9 and J usage is TRBJ2-7; 9 bases map to TRBD2. The J segment lost 2 bases and the V segment lost 0 bases, leaving 6 bases of the junction unmatched. Germline lookup yields CDR1 SGDLS and CDR2 YYNGEE. CDR3 length: 16 amino acids.

Only a few counts were recorded for this clonotype. DNA of the CDR3: TGCAGCGTTGTAGGGACTAGCGGGTCGAATGAGCAGTTCTTC. Residues: CSVVGTSGSNEQFF. The rearrangement links TRBV29-1 to TRBJ2-1, with TRBD2 matching 12 bases. CDR1 is SQVTM, CDR2 ANQGSEA, per germline. The CDR3 sequence is 14 residues long. V was clipped by 4 bases and J by 7 bases; unmatched bases: 5.

The chain carries TRBV25-1 and TRBJ2-1; D gene uncertain. The CDR3 totals 13 residues. The V end lost 6 bases, the J end lost 7 bases, and 13 bases lay between the germline ends. Per germline, CDR1 MGHDK and CDR2 SYGVNS. The CDR3 protein is CASSRPLGNEQFF. In nucleotides, the CDR3 is TGTGCCAGCAGCCGCCCCCTAGGTAATGAGCAGTTCTTC.